This T cell receptor beta chain originates from a study of blood T cell repertoires in COVID-19. About the research overall: Acute-phase and convalescent COVID-19 samples originated in the United States, Italy and Spain. PBMCs, B-cell-depleted T cells, or T cells provided the cDNA or gDNA that made up the material.

CDR3 size: 14 residues. V was trimmed by 6 bases and J by 4 bases, leaving 15 bases between them. Looked up from germline, CDR1 is LNHNV and CDR2 is YYDKDF (reference sequence). Original processing notes: Reference gene primer amplification in the assay estimated nucleated cell counts. Libraries were prepared by immunoSEQ multiplex PCR; TCRdb keeps only in-frame clonotypes and omits some of them. Clone size and the V and J calls come from that table; the DNA yielded D and trimming. The data show over 50,000 clones, approximately 89% seen once. Sequencing was done on a sample of peripheral blood. This sequence originates from a man aged 60-69 years with acute or convalescent COVID-19. The rearrangement joins TRBV15 to TRBJ1-2; D possibly corresponds to TRBD1 (6 bases). The CDR3 nucleotides are TGTGCCACCAGACCCCAGGGGAATCTCTATGGCTACACCTTC. Translating gives CATRPQGNLYGYTF.